This T cell receptor beta chain was sequenced in a study of cytomegalovirus exposure and HLA in healthy donors. Study observations and caveats: Specificity for CMV antigens was confirmed in vitro for a few of the CMV-associated chains. Later findings reportedly placed an Asian-associated ancestry cluster below the roughly 730-donor mean for N-insertions. Most of the TCR beta V segments (in an earlier analysis) were productive either about 90% or about 30% of the time.

60 Vbeta and 13 Jbeta primers were used in PCR. Only in-frame clones appear in the TCRdb table, and some are missing; sequencing was by immunoSEQ multiplex PCR. Among under 200,000 clones, 75% to 80% were seen once, and the ten largest hold 13% to 15%. Trimming at V came to 0 bases and at J to 4 bases, leaving 3 bases not matched to a gene. This CDR3 is built from 15 residues. From germline, CDR1 is SGDLS and CDR2 YYNGEE. Concerning this clone itself: Its antigen is not identified.

The chain uses TRBV9 and TRBJ2-5, with 10 nucleotides matching TRBD2. The origin of this receptor is a woman in her thirties in good health and CMV-seropositive. The material sequenced was PBMCs. This CDR3 is CASSVGLAGRETQYF. The DNA of the CDR3 is TGTGCCAGCAGCGTAGGACTAGCGGGTAGAGAGACCCAGTACTTC.